What follows are 8 T cell receptor beta chains derived from one specimen sequenced in a study of shared clonotypes between healthy human individuals. Some clones are missing from TCRdb's copy, which holds only in-frame ones; the method was immunoSEQ multiplex PCR. The table shows roughly 2.4 million clones, with nearly 97% occurring only once. Sequenced input: naive CD4+ T cells sorted from blood. As to subset: CD45RA+ positively selected. These receptors all stem from a man between 18 and 35 years old in good health.

V usage is TRBV27 and J usage is TRBJ1-2; 7 nucleotides match TRBD1. Germline CDR1 and CDR2: MNHEY and SMNVEV (reference sequence). The junction had 7 bases not matched to a gene; V was cut back by 5 bases and J by 7 bases. The CDR3 covers 13 residues. The CDR3 protein is CASSPGTASGYTF. The CDR3 nucleotides are TGTGCCAGCAGTCCCGGGACAGCGAGTGGCTACACCTTC.

The chain carries TRBV18 and TRBJ2-3; unclear D gene. Germline V gene data show CDR1 as KGHSH and CDR2 as LQKENI. This CDR3 is built from 17 residues. V lost 4 bases to trimming and J lost 3 bases, with 20 bases between them. The CDR3 DNA sequence: TGTGCCAGCTCACTAATGAAGGCGCGTAGTGTTACAGATACGCAGTATTTT. Encoded protein: CASSLMKARSVTDTQYF.

CDR3 in amino acids: CSGQGLEGYTF. CDR3 coding DNA: TGCAGCGGACAGGGGCTCGAGGGCTACACCTTC. The chain joins TRBV29-1 to TRBJ1-2, with 8 bases identical to TRBD1. The CDR3 is made up of 11 amino acids. CDR1 is SQVTM, CDR2 ANQGSEA, per germline. The junction had 6 bases not matched to a gene; V was cut back by 7 bases and J by 8 bases.

The CDR3 bases are TGTGCCTGGGTAGGACAGGGGGCTTCAGATACGCAGTATTTT. Protein: CAWVGQGASDTQYF. The chain is built from TRBV30 and TRBJ2-3; 11 positions match TRBD1. The V gene end was trimmed by 5 bases and the J gene end by 4 bases; junction bases not matched to a gene: 5. Germline V gene sequence: CDR1 GTSNPN, CDR2 SVGIG (reference sequence). The CDR3 runs 14 residues.

V and J are TRBV5-1 and TRBJ2-2; TRBD2 matches 10 bases. CDR3 length: 16 amino acids. Germline assignment: CDR1 SGHRS and CDR2 YFSETQ. V shed 1 base, J shed 7 bases, and the junction held 7 bases outside the gene matches. The CDR3 sequence: CASSLSLAGANGELFF. The CDR3 DNA reads TGCGCCAGCAGCTTGAGCCTAGCGGGAGCAAACGGGGAGCTGTTTTTT.

CDR3 bases: TGTGCCAGCAACAACCAGGGAGGGGACACTGAAGCTTTCTTT. Its translation: CASNNQGGDTEAFF. This chain uses TRBV2 with TRBJ1-1; tentative D call: TRBD1 (5 bases). V lost 7 bases and J 3 bases, leaving 15 bases between the germline ends. The CDR3 consists of 14 residues. Germline V lookup: CDR1 SNHLY, CDR2 FYNNEI. The variable domain in full, with the rest retrieved from reference TRBV2 and TRBJ1-1, is EPEVTQTPSHQVTQMGQEVILRCVPISNHLYFYWYRQILGQKVEFLVSFYNNEISEKSEIFDDQFSVERPDGSNFTLKIRSTKLEDSAMYFCASNNQGGDTEAFFGQGTRLTVV.

The V gene is TRBV19, the J gene TRBJ1-5; TRBD1 matches 8 bases. J gave up 6 bases and V 5 bases, and 9 bases lay outside the gene matches. This CDR3 is built from 15 residues. Germline lookup yields CDR1 LNHDA and CDR2 SQIVND (reference sequence). CDR3 in amino acids: CASSPLQGGSQPQHF. In DNA, the CDR3 is TGTGCCAGTAGTCCCTTACAGGGGGGCTCTCAGCCCCAGCATTTT.

This chain links TRBV5-6 with TRBJ1-4; D is unresolved. Trimming cost V 3 bases and J 1 base, with 10 bases left between them. The CDR3 totals 15 residues. The V gene's germline CDR1 is SGHDT and CDR2 YYEEEE. The CDR3 sequence: CASSSRSLTNEKLFF. The CDR3 nucleotides are TGTGCCAGCAGCTCGCGATCCTTAACTAATGAAAAACTGTTTTTT.